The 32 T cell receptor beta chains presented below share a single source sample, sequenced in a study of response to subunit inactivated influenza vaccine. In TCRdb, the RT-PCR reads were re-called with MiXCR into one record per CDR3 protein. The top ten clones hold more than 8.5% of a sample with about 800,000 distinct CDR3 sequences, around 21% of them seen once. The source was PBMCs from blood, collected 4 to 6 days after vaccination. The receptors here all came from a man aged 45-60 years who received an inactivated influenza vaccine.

This CDR3 is CASSYGGMDEQYF. In nucleotides, the CDR3 is TGCGCCAGCAGCTACGGGGGTATGGACGAGCAGTACTTC. This chain connects TRBV5-1 to TRBJ2-7; D possibly corresponds to TRBD2 (6 bases). The CDR3 totals 13 residues. Germline V gene lookup returns CDR1 SGHRS and CDR2 YFSETQ. Trimming cost V 3 bases and J 5 bases, with 12 bases left between them. Full variable domain (rest looked up from reference TRBV5-1 and TRBJ2-7): KAGVTQTPRYLIKTRGQQVTLSCSPISGHRSVSWYQQTPGQGLQFLFEYFSETQRNKGNFPGRFSGRQFSNSRSEMNVSTLELGDSALYLCASSYGGMDEQYFGPGTRLTVT.

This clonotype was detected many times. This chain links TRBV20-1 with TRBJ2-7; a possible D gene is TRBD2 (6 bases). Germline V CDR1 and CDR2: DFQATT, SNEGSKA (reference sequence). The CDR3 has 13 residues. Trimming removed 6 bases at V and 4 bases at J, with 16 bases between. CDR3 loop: CSAANGEEYEQYF. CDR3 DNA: TGCAGTGCGGCTAATGGGGAGGAGTACGAGCAGTACTTC.

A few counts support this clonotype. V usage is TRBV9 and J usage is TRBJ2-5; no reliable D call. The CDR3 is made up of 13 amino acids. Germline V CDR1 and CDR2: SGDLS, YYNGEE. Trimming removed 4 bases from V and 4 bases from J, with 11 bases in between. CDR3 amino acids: CASSNTKGETQYF. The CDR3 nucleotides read TGTGCCAGCAGCAACACGAAAGGAGAGACCCAGTACTTC.

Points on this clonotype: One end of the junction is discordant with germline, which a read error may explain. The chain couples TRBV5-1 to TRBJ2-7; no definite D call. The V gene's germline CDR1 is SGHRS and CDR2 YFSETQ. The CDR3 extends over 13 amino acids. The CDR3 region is CASSLGASDEQYF. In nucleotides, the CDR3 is TGCGCCAGCAGCTTGGGAGCCTCCGACGAGCAGTACTTC.

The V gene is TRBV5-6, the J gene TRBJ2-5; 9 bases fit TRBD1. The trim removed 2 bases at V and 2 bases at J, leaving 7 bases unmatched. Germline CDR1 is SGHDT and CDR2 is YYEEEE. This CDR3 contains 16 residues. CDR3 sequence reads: CASSLPGQGLQETQYF. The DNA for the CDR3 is TGTGCCAGCAGCTTACCGGGACAGGGACTTCAAGAGACCCAGTACTTC.

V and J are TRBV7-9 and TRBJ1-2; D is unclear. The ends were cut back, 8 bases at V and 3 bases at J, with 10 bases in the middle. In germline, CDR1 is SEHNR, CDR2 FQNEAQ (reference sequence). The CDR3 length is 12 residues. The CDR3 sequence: CASGREYYGYTF. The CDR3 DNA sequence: TGTGCCAGCGGCCGGGAATACTATGGCTACACCTTC.

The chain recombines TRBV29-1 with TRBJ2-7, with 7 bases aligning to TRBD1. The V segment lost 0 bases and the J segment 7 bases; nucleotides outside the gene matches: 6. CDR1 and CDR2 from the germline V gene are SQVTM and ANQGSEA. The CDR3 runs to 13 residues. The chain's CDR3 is CSVEEQGVSEQYF. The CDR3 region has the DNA TGCAGCGTTGAAGAGCAGGGGGTGAGTGAGCAGTACTTC.

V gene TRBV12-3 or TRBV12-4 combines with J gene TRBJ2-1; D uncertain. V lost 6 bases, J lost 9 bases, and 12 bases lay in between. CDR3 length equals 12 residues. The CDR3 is CASSSLTFEQFF. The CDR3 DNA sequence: TGTGCCAGCAGCTCTTTGACGTTTGAGCAGTTCTTC.

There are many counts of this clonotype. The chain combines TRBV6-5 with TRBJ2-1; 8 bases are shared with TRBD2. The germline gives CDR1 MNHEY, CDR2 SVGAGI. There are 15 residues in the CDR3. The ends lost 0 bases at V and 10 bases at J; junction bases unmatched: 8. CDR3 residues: CASSYSGSGVTEQFF. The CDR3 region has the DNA TGTGCCAGCAGTTACTCGGGTAGCGGGGTGACGGAGCAGTTCTTC.

CDR3 DNA: TGTGCCAGCAGCTTATTACGGGGGGGTTACAATGAGCAGTTCTTC. Protein product: CASSLLRGGYNEQFF. The genes are TRBV7-9 and TRBJ2-1; TRBD2 matches at 8 bases. J gave up 4 bases and V 2 bases, and 4 bases lay outside the gene matches. The CDR3 runs to 15 residues. Germline loops: CDR1 SEHNR, CDR2 FQNEAQ (reference sequence).

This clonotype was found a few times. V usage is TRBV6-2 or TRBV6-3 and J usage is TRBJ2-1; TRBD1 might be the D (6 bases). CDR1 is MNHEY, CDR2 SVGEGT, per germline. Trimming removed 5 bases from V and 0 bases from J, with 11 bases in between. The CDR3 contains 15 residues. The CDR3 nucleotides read TGTGCCAGCAGTGACACAGGGTCCTCCTACAATGAGCAGTTCTTC. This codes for CASSDTGSSYNEQFF.

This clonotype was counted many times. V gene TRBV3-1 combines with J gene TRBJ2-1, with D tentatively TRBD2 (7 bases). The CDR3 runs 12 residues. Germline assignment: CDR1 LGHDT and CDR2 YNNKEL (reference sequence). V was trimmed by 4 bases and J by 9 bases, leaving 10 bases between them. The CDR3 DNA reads TGTGCCAGCAGCCCGAGGGGGGGTGAGCAGTTCTTC. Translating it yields CASSPRGGEQFF.

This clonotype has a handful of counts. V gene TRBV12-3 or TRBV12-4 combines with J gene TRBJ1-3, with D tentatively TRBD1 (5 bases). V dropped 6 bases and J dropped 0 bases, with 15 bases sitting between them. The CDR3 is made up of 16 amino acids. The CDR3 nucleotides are TGTGCCAGCAGGACAGTAGAACCACCCTCTGGAAACACCATATATTTT. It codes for CASRTVEPPSGNTIYF.

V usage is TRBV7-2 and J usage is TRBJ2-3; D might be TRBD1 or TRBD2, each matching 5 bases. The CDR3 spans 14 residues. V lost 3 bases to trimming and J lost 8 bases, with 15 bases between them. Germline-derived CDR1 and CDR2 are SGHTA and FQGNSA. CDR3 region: CASSLGVFRPTQYF. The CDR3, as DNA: TGTGCCAGCAGCTTGGGGGTTTTTCGCCCTACGCAGTATTTT.

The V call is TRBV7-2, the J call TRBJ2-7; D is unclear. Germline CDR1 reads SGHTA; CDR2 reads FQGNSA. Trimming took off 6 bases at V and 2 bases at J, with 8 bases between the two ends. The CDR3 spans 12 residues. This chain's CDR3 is CASSKNAYEQYF. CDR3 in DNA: TGTGCCAGCAGTAAAAATGCCTACGAGCAGTACTTC. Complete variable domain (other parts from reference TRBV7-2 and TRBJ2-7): GAGVSQSPSNKVTEKGKDVELRCDPISGHTALYWYRQSLGQGLEFLIYFQGNSAPDKSGLPSDRFSAERTGGSVSTLTIQRTQQEDSAVYLCASSKNAYEQYFGPGTRLTVT.

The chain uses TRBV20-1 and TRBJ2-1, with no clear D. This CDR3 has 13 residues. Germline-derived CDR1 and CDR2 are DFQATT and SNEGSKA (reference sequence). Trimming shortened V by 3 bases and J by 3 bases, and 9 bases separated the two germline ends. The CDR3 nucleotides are TGCAGTGCTAGCGCGGCCCTCTACAATGAGCAGTTCTTC. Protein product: CSASAALYNEQFF.

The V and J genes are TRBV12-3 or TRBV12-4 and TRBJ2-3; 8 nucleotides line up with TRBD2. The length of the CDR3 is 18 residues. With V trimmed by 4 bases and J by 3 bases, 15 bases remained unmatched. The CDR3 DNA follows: TGTGCCAGCAGTTGGGGTGACGTAGCGGGGATCAAAACAGATACGCAGTATTTT. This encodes CASSWGDVAGIKTDTQYF.

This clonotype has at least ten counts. CDR3: CASQQGTQETQYF. The CDR3 DNA reads as TGCGCCAGTCAGCAGGGGACGCAAGAGACCCAGTACTTC. The chain combines TRBV5-1 with TRBJ2-5; possibly TRBD1 for D (6 bases). V lost 8 bases to trimming and J lost 2 bases, with 13 bases between them. Germline values: CDR1 SGHRS, CDR2 YFSETQ. This CDR3 is 13 amino acids long. Complete variable domain (other parts from reference TRBV5-1 and TRBJ2-5): KAGVTQTPRYLIKTRGQQVTLSCSPISGHRSVSWYQQTPGQGLQFLFEYFSETQRNKGNFPGRFSGRQFSNSRSEMNVSTLELGDSALYLCASQQGTQETQYFGPGTRLLVL.

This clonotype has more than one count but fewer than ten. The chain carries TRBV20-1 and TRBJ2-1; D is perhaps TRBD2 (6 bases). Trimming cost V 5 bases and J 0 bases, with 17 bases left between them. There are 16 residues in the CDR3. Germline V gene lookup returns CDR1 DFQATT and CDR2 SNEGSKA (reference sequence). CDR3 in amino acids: CSAAPGLGLSYNEQFF. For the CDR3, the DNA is TGCAGTGCTGCCCCCGGGTTGGGACTCTCCTACAATGAGCAGTTCTTC.

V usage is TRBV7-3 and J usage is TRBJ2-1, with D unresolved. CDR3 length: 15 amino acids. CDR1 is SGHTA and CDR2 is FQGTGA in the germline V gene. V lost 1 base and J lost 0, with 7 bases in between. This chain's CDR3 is CASSLMPSSYNEQFF. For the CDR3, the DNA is TGTGCCAGCAGCTTAATGCCGAGCTCCTACAATGAGCAGTTCTTC.

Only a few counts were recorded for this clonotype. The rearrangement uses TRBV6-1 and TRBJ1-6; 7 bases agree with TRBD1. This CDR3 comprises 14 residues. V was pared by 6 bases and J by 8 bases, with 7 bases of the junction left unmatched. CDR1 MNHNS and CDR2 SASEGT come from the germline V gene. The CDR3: CASSPDRKYSPLHF. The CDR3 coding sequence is TGTGCCAGCAGCCCGGACAGGAAATATTCACCCCTCCACTTT.

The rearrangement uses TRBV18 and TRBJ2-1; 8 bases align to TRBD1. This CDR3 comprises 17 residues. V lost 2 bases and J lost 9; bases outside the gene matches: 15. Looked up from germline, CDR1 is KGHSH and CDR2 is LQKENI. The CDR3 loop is CASSPRTGSLLVGEQFF. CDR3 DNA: TGTGCCAGCTCACCAAGGACAGGGTCTCTTCTTGTTGGTGAGCAGTTCTTC.

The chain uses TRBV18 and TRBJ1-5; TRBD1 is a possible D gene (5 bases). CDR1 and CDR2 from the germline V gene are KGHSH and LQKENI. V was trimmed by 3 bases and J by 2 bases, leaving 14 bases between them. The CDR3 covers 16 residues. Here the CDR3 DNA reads TGTGCCAGCTCACCTTCCGGGACTGGGGGCAATCAGCCCCAGCATTTT. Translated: CASSPSGTGGNQPQHF.

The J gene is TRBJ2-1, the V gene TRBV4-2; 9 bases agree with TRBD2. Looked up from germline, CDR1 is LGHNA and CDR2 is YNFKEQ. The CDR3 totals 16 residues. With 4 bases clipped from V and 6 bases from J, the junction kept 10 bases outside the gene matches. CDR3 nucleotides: TGTGCCAGCAGCCCTAGAGGGGCGGGAGGGGGCAATGAGCAGTTCTTC. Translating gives CASSPRGAGGGNEQFF.

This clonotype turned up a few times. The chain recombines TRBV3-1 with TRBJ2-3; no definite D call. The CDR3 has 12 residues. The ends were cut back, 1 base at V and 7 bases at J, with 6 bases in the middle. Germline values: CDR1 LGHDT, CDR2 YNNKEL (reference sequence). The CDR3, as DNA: TGTGCCAGCAGCCAAGTTGCGCATACGCAGTATTTT. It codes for CASSQVAHTQYF.

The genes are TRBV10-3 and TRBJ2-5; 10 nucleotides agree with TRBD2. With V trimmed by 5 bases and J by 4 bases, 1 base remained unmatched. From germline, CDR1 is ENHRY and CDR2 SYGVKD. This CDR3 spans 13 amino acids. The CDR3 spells CAISSSGGETQYF. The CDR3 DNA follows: TGTGCCATCAGTTCTAGCGGGGGAGAGACCCAGTACTTC.

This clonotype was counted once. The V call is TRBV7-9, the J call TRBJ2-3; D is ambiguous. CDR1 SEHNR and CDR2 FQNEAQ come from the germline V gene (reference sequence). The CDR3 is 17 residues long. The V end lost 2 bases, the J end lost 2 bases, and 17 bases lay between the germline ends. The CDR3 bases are TGTGCCAGCAGCTTATCTTCTTCGACGGTCAACACAGATACGCAGTATTTT. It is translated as CASSLSSSTVNTDTQYF.

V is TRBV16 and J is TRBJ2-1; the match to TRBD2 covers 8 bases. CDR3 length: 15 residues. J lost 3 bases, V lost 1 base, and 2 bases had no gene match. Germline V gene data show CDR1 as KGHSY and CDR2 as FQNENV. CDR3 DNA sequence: TGTGCCAGCAGCCAATACAGCGGGAGCTACAATGAGCAGTTCTTC. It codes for CASSQYSGSYNEQFF.

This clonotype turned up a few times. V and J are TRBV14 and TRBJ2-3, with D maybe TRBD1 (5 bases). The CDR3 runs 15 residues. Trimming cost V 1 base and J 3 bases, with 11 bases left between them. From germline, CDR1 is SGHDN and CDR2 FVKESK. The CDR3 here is CASSQGGAWTDTQYF. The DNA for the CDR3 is TGTGCCAGCAGCCAAGGTGGGGCATGGACAGATACGCAGTATTTT.

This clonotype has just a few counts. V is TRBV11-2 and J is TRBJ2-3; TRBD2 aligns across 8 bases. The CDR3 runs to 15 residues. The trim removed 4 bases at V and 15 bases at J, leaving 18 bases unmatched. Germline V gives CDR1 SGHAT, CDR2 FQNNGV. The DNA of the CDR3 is TGTGCCAGCAGCTCCTTACCTACTAGCGGACTCACCCCCTATTTT. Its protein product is CASSSLPTSGLTPYF.

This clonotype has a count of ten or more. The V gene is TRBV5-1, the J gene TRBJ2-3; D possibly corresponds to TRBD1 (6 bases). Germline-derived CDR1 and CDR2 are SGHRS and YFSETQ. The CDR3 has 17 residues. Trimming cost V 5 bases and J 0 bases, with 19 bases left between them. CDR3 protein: CASRRTPGQGSTDTQYF. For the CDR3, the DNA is TGCGCCAGCAGGCGGACCCCTGGGCAGGGGAGCACAGATACGCAGTATTTT.

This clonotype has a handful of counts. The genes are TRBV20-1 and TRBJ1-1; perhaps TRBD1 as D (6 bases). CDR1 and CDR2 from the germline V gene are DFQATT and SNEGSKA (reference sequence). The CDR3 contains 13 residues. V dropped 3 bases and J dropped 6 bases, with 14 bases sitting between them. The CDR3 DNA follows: TGCAGTGCTAGGGAGGGGGGGATTCCTGAAGCTTTCTTT. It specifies CSAREGGIPEAFF.